This TCR beta chain derives from a study of regulatory T cells in long-lasting Graves disease. Study results and caveats: There was favoring of TRBV28, TRBJ1-2 and TRBJ2-5 in persistent disease. Owing to a sample size that was small, accuracy may have been reduced.

Time point defined: persistent/refractory GD, antithyroid drugs over 5 years with positive TRAb. There was RNA extracted from PBMCs, and the TCR library was made from it. Regarding this clonotype: As yet, its antigen is unknown.

This CDR3 has 13 residues. Trimming took 6 bases from V and 1 from J, leaving 10 bases between them. CDR1 and CDR2 (germline): MNHNS, SASEGT. Library construction for TCR beta used iRepertoire HTBI primers and Arm-PCR of CDR3 regions. TCRdb re-analysed the multiplex PCR reads in MiXCR, keeping a single row per CDR3 protein. The sample holds hundreds of thousands of distinct CDR3 sequences, 20% to 25% seen once. The receptor was derived from a female donor with Graves disease. Sequences were derived from peripheral blood mononuclear cells (PBMCs), sampled when the disease was refractory, from a patient treated with antithyroid drugs. The chain recombines TRBV6-1 with TRBJ2-7, with D possibly being TRBD1 (5 bases). CDR3 region: CASRLTESYEQYF. CDR3 DNA sequence: TGTGCCAGCAGGTTGACAGAGTCCTACGAGCAGTACTTC.